The sequence of this T cell receptor (beta chain) was determined in a study of blood T cell repertoires in COVID-19. The V and J ends lost 6 bases and 4 bases respectively, with 9 bases between them. The CDR3 runs 12 residues. The V gene's germline CDR1 is MDHEN and CDR2 SYDVKM. Under the authors' procedure: Reference gene primer amplification gave nucleated cell count estimates. Sequenced by immunoSEQ multiplex PCR; TCRdb stores in-frame clones only, minus some. V and J calls and clone size are given by that table; D and trimming were obtained from the DNA. Of around 270,000 clones in the sample, roughly 84% are singletons; the top ten hold more than 1.5%.

The source material was peripheral blood. The clonotype comes from a woman in her forties who had recovered from COVID-19. The chain recombines TRBV28 with TRBJ1-2, with D uncertain. The CDR3 loop reads CASSRRAYGYTF. The DNA for the CDR3 is TGTGCCAGCAGCAGGAGGGCCTATGGCTACACCTTC.